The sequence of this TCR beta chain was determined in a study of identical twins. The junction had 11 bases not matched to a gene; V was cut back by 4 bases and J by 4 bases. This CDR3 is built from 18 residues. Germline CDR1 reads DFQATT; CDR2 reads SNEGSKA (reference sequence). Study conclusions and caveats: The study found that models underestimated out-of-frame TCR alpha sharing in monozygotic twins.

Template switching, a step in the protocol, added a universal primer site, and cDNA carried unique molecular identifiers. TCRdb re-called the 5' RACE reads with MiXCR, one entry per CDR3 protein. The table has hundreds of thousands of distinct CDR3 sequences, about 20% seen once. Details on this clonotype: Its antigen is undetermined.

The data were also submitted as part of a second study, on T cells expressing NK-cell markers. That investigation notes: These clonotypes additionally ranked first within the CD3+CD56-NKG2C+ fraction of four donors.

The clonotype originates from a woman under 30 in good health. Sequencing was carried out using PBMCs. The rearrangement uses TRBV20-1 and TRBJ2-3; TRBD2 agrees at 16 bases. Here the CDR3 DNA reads TGCAGTGCTACGCCGGGACTAGCGGGAGGGCCCGACCCAGATACGCAGTATTTT. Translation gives CSATPGLAGGPDPDTQYF.